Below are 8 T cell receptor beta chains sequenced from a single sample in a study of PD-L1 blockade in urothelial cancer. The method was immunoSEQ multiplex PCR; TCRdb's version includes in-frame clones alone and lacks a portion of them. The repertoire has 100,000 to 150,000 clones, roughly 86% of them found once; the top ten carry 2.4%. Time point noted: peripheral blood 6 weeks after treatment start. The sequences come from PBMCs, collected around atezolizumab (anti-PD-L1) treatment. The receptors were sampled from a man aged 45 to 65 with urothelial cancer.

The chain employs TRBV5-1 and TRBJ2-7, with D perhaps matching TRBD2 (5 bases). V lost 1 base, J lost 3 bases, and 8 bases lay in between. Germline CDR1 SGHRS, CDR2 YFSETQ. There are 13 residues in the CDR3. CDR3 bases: TGCGCCAGCAGCTTGATCCGGGACTACGAGCAGTACTTC. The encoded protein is CASSLIRDYEQYF.

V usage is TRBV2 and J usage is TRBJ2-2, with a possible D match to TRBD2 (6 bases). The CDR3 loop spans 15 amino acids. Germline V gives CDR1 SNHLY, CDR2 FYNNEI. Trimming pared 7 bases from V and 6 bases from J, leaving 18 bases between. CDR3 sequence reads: CASKGREKVAGELFF. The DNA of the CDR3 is TGTGCCAGCAAGGGACGGGAGAAAGTGGCCGGGGAGCTGTTTTTT.

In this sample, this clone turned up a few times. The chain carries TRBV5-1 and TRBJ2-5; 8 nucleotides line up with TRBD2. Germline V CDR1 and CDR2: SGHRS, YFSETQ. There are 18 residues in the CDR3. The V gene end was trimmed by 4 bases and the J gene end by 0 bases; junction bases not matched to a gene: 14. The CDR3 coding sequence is TGCGCCAGCAGCCCACCATGCAACCGGGGGGGGGACCAAGAGACCCAGTACTTC. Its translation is CASSPPCNRGGDQETQYF.

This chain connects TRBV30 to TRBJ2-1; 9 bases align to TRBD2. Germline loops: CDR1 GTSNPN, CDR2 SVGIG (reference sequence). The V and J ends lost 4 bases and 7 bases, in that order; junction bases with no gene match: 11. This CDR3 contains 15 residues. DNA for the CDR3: TGTGCCTGGACCACCGGGACTAGCAACCAAAATGAGCAGTTCTTC. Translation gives CAWTTGTSNQNEQFF.

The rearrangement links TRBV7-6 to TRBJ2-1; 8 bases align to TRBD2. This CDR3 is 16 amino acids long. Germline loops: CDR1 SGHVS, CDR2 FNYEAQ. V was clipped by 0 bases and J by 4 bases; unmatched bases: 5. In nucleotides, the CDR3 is TGTGCCAGCAGCTTAGCCACTAGCGGAGGATACAATGAGCAGTTCTTC. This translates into CASSLATSGGYNEQFF.

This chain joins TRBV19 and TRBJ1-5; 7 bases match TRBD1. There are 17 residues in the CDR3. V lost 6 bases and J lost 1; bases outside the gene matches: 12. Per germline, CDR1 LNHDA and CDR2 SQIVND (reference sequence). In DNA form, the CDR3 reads TGTGCCAGTAGCCCCTCTGACAGGGCTCGGAGCAATCAGCCCCAGCATTTT. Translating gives CASSPSDRARSNQPQHF.

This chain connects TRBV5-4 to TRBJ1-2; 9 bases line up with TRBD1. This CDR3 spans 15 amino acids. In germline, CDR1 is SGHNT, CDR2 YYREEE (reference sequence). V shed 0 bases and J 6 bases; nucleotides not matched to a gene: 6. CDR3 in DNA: TGTGCCAGCAGCTTGGGACAGGGGGGTATTAATGGCTACACCTTC. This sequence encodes CASSLGQGGINGYTF.

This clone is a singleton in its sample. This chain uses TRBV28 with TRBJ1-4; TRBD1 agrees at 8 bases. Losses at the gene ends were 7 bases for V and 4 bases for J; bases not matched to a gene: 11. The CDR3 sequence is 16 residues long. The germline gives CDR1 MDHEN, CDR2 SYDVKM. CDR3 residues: CASMQGARTNNEKLFF. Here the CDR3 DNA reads TGTGCCAGCATGCAGGGGGCGAGGACAAATAATGAAAAACTGTTTTTT.